Each of the 17 T cell receptor beta chains below was sequenced from the same sample in a study of cytomegalovirus exposure and HLA in healthy donors. Primers for the PCR totalled 60 Vbeta and 13 Jbeta. Assay used: immunoSEQ multiplex PCR; TCRdb lists only in-frame clones, some missing. The sample contains some 150,000 clones, approximately 86% of which appear only once. The material sequenced was PBMCs. The receptor set was obtained from a male donor in good health and CMV-seronegative.

The chain joins TRBV19 to TRBJ2-1, with D possibly being TRBD2 (6 bases). Germline V gene sequence: CDR1 LNHDA, CDR2 SQIVND (reference sequence). The CDR3 has 15 residues. Trimming pared 5 bases from V and 6 bases from J, leaving 17 bases between. Written as DNA, the CDR3 is TGTGCCAGTAGTCCACTGGGGGGAGGTCCCAATGAGCAGTTCTTC. Translated, it gives CASSPLGGGPNEQFF.

The chain couples TRBV19 to TRBJ2-7; TRBD1 matches 12 bases. V lost 5 bases and J lost 6; bases outside the gene matches: 5. CDR1 and CDR2 (germline): LNHDA, SQIVND (reference sequence). The CDR3 consists of 14 residues. The DNA of the CDR3 is TGTGCCAGTAGTCCCGGGACAGGGGGCTTCGAGCAGTACTTC. Its translation: CASSPGTGGFEQYF.

This clone was observed a few times. The rearrangement links TRBV19 to TRBJ1-2; 9 positions agree with TRBD1. The V gene end was trimmed by 6 bases and the J gene end by 3 bases; junction bases not matched to a gene: 14. Germline CDR1 reads LNHDA; CDR2 reads SQIVND (reference sequence). CDR3 length equals 17 residues. CDR3 sequence reads: CASSDNLPGQGHYGYTF. As DNA, the CDR3 is TGTGCCAGTAGCGATAACCTTCCGGGACAGGGACACTATGGCTACACCTTC.

This chain joins TRBV6-1 and TRBJ1-1; perhaps TRBD1 as D (5 bases). CDR1 and CDR2 (germline): MNHNS, SASEGT. The CDR3 loop spans 14 amino acids. V was shortened by 11 bases and J by 2 bases, with 18 bases between the two germline ends. The DNA for the CDR3 is TGTGCCGCTTCGTCAGGGAACCGAAACACTGAAGCTTTCTTT. Protein sequence: CAASSGNRNTEAFF.

The chain is built from TRBV19 and TRBJ2-1, with D perhaps matching TRBD2 (6 bases). This CDR3 is built from 15 residues. CDR1 and CDR2 (germline): LNHDA, SQIVND (reference sequence). Trimming took 7 bases from V and 0 from J, leaving 13 bases between them. As DNA, the CDR3 is TGTGCCAGTACCCGGGACTCCAGCTCCTACAATGAGCAGTTCTTC. Translating gives CASTRDSSSYNEQFF.

The chain employs TRBV7-3 and TRBJ2-3, with D hard to call. Trimming stripped 5 bases from V and 2 bases from J, with 5 bases between. This CDR3 is 12 amino acids long. In germline, CDR1 is SGHTA, CDR2 FQGTGA. The CDR3 DNA reads as TGTGCCAGCAGCGAGATCACAGATACGCAGTATTTT. Protein: CASSEITDTQYF.

The chain has TRBV7-6 and TRBJ1-4; D is perhaps TRBD1 (5 bases). Germline V gene data show CDR1 as SGHVS and CDR2 as FNYEAQ. The V end was cut by 5 bases, the J end by 4 bases, with 14 bases between. This CDR3 is built from 15 residues. CDR3 residues: CASSPDWGVNEKLFF. The CDR3 DNA reads TGTGCCAGCAGCCCCGACTGGGGGGTTAATGAAAAACTGTTTTTT.

V usage is TRBV19 and J usage is TRBJ1-2; unclear D gene. Deletions cut 2 bases from V and 2 bases from J, with 6 bases between. The germline CDR1 and CDR2 sequences are LNHDA and SQIVND (reference sequence). The CDR3 contains 13 residues. In DNA form, the CDR3 reads TGTGCCAGTAGTATATCGAGCAACTATGGCTACACCTTC. This gives the protein CASSISSNYGYTF. Full variable domain (remainder filled in from reference TRBV19 and TRBJ1-2): DGGITQSPKYLFRKEGQNVTLSCEQNLNHDAMYWYRQDPGQGLRLIYYSQIVNDFQKGDIAEGYSVSREKKESFPLTVTSAQKNPTAFYLCASSISSNYGYTFGSGTRLTVV.

This clone was seen only a few times. This chain connects TRBV6-5 to TRBJ1-5; the D gene is possibly TRBD1 (5 bases). Germline CDR1 reads MNHEY; CDR2 reads SVGAGI. V lost 0 bases to trimming and J lost 2 bases, with 11 bases between them. CDR3 length equals 16 residues. CDR3 DNA sequence: TGTGCCAGCAGTTACTCTTTAGGGGATGGCAATCAGCCCCAGCATTTT. It translates to CASSYSLGDGNQPQHF.

J is TRBJ1-3 and V is TRBV10-3; unclear D gene. The CDR3 has 16 residues. V was pared by 2 bases and J by 0 bases, with 11 bases between. Per the germline V gene, CDR1 is ENHRY and CDR2 is SYGVKD. CDR3 in amino acids: CAISEPRRGSGNTIYF. As DNA, the CDR3 is TGTGCCATCAGTGAGCCCAGACGAGGCTCTGGAAACACCATATATTTT.

The chain is built from TRBV10-1 and TRBJ2-1; 8 bases align to TRBD2. Losses at the gene ends were 5 bases for V and 5 bases for J; bases not matched to a gene: 5. Germline CDR1 WNHNN, CDR2 SYGVQD (reference sequence). There are 14 residues in the CDR3. The CDR3 loop reads CASSIGLAHNEQFF. The CDR3 DNA reads TGCGCCAGCAGTATCGGACTAGCTCACAATGAGCAGTTCTTC.

CDR3 nucleotides: TGCGCCAGCAGCCAAGATCAGACAGCTTTCTACGAGCAGTACTTC. This gives the protein CASSQDQTAFYEQYF. The genes are TRBV4-1 and TRBJ2-7, with a weak D call TRBD1 (5 bases). V lost 0 bases and J lost 3, with 12 bases in between. Germline V gives CDR1 MGHRA, CDR2 YSYEKL. The length of the CDR3 is 15 residues.

The J gene is TRBJ1-5, the V gene TRBV2, with D perhaps TRBD1 (5 bases). The CDR3 totals 14 residues. The V end lost 5 bases, the J end lost 2 bases, and 10 bases lay between the germline ends. Germline CDR1 is SNHLY and CDR2 is FYNNEI. The CDR3 sequence is CASSWGRGNQPQHF. The DNA for the CDR3 is TGTGCCAGCAGTTGGGGCAGGGGCAATCAGCCCCAGCATTTT. The entire variable domain, with the rest obtained from reference TRBV2 and TRBJ1-5, is as follows: EPEVTQTPSHQVTQMGQEVILRCVPISNHLYFYWYRQILGQKVEFLVSFYNNEISEKSEIFDDQFSVERPDGSNFTLKIRSTKLEDSAMYFCASSWGRGNQPQHFGDGTRLSIL.

The V gene is TRBV6-5, the J gene TRBJ1-6; a weak D match, TRBD1 (6 bases). Germline V CDR1 and CDR2: MNHEY, SVGAGI. V shed 7 bases and J shed 10 bases, with 11 bases lying between them. The CDR3 length is 12 residues. This CDR3 reads CASTQGQSPLHF. CDR3 bases: TGTGCCAGCACCCAAGGACAGTCACCCCTCCACTTT.

This chain joins TRBV6-1 and TRBJ2-7, with D perhaps TRBD2 (5 bases). This CDR3 is 13 amino acids long. Germline CDR1 and CDR2: MNHNS and SASEGT. V lost 6 bases, J lost 3 bases, and 12 bases lay in between. CDR3 loop: CASSRGFDYEQYF. The CDR3 DNA sequence: TGTGCCAGCAGCCGAGGGTTCGACTACGAGCAGTACTTC.

The genes are TRBV7-3 and TRBJ1-4; D remains unclear. Trimming took off 5 bases at V and 7 bases at J, with 11 bases between the two ends. CDR1 SGHTA and CDR2 FQGTGA come from the germline V gene. The CDR3 has 13 amino acids. Here the CDR3 DNA reads TGTGCCAGCAGCCCGAGGGCCAGTGAAAAACTGTTTTTT. This translates into CASSPRASEKLFF.

J is TRBJ1-3 and V is TRBV5-1, with no clear D. Trimming cost V 2 bases and J 4 bases, with 25 bases left between them. Germline CDR1 reads SGHRS; CDR2 reads YFSETQ. This CDR3 comprises 19 residues. CDR3 DNA: TGCGCCAGCAGCTTCCGATCTGTCCAGAGGGCGCAACCCGGAAACACCATATATTTT. Residues: CASSFRSVQRAQPGNTIYF.